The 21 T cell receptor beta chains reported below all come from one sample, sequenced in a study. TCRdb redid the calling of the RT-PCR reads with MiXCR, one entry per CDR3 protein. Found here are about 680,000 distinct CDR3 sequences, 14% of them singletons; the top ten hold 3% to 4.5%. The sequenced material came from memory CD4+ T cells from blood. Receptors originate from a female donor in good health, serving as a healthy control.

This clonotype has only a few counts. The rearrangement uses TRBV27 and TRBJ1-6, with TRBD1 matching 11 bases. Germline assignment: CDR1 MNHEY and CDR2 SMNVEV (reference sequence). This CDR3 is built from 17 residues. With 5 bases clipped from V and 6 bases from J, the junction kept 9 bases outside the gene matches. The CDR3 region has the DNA TGTGCCAGCAGTGCGGGCCCCGGACAGGGGGCTAATTCACCCCTCCACTTT. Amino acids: CASSAGPGQGANSPLHF.

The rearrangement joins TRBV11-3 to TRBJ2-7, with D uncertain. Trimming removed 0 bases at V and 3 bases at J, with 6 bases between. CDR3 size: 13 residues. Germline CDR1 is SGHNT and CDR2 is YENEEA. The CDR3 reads CASSLDQDYEQYF. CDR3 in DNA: TGTGCCAGCAGCTTAGACCAGGACTACGAGCAGTACTTC.

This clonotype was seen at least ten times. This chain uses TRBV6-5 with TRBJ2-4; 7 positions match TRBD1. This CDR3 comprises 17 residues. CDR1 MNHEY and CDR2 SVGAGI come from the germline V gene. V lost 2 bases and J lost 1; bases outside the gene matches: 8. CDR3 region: CASSYIKGAGAKNIQYF. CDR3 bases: TGTGCCAGCAGTTACATCAAGGGGGCCGGGGCCAAAAACATTCAGTACTTC.

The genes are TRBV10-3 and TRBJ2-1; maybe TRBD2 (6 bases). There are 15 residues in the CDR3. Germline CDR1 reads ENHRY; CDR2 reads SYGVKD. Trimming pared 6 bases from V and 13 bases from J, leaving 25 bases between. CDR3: CAIRESLGVAGSQFF. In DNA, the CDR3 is TGTGCCATCAGAGAAAGTCTTGGAGTAGCCGGGAGTCAGTTCTTC.

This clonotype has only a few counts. CDR3: CAWSPLATSGGAGTQYF. The DNA of the CDR3 is TGTGCCTGGAGTCCGCTCGCGACTAGCGGAGGCGCTGGTACGCAGTATTTT. This chain links TRBV30 with TRBJ2-3, with 9 bases identical to TRBD2. V was pared by 2 bases and J by 8 bases, with 17 bases of the junction left unmatched. This CDR3 is built from 17 residues. Germline V CDR1 and CDR2: GTSNPN, SVGIG (reference sequence).

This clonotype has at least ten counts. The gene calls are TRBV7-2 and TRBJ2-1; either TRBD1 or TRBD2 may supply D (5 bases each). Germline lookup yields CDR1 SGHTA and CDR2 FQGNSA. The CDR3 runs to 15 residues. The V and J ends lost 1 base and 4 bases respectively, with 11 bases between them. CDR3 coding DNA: TGTGCCAGCAGCTTAGAAGGGACGGCGTACAATGAGCAGTTCTTC. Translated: CASSLEGTAYNEQFF.

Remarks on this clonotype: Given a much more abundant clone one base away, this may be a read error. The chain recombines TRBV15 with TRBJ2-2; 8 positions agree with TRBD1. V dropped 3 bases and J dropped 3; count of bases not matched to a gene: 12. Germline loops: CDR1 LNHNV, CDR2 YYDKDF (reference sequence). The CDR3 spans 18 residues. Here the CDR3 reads CATSRGSPRTGYTGELFF. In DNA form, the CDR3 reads TGTGCCACCAGCAGGGGATCGCCCCGGACAGGGTACACCGGGGAGCTGTTTTTT.

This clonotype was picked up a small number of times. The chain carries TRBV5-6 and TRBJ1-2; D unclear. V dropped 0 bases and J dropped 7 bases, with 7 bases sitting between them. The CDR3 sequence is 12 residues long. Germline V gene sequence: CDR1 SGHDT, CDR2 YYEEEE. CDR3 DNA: TGTGCCAGCAGCTTGGCACTCCTTGGCTACACCTTC. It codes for CASSLALLGYTF.

The chain's CDR3 is CASSLGLGTYNEQFF. DNA of the CDR3: TGTGCCAGCAGTTTAGGACTAGGGACCTACAATGAGCAGTTCTTC. The chain is built from TRBV12-3 or TRBV12-4 and TRBJ2-1, with a weak D call TRBD2 (6 bases). CDR3 length: 15 amino acids. Trimming removed 1 base at V and 2 bases at J, with 9 bases between.

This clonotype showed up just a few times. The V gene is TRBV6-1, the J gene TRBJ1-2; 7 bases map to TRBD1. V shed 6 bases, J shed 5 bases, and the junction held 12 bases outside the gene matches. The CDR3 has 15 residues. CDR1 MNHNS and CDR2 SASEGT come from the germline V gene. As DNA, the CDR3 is TGTGCCAGCAGGAACAAGGGGGCAGGGGTATATGGCTACACCTTC. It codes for CASRNKGAGVYGYTF.

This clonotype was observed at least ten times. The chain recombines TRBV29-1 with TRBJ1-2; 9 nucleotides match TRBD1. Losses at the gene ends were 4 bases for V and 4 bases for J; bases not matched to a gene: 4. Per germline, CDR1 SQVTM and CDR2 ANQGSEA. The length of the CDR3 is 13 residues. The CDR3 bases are TGCAGCGTTGCTGGGACAGGGTCCTATGGCTACACCTTC. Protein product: CSVAGTGSYGYTF.

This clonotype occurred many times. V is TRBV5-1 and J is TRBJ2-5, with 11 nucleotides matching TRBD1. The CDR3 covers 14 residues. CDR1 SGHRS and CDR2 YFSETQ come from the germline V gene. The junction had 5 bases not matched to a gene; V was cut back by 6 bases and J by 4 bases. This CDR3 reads CASTSGTGGETQYF. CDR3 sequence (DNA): TGCGCCAGCACAAGTGGGACAGGGGGAGAGACCCAGTACTTC.

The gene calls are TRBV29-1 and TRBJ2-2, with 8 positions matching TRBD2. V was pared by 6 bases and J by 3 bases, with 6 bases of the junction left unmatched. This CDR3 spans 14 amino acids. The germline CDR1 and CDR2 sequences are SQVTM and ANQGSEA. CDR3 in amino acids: CSVIAGRYTGELFF. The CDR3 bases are TGCAGCGTCATAGCGGGGCGGTACACCGGGGAGCTGTTTTTT.

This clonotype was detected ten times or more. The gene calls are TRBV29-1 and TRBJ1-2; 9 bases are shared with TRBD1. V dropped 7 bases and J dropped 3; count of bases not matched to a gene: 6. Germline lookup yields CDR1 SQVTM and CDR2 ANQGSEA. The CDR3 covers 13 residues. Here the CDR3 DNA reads TGCAGCGCAGAGGGACAGGGAGACTATGGCTACACCTTC. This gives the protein CSAEGQGDYGYTF.

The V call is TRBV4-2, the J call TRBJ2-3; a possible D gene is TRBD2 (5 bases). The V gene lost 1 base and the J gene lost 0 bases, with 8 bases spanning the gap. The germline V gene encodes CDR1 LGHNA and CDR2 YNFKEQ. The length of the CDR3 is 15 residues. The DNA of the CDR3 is TGTGCCAGCAGCCAAGGACGGGGTAGCACAGATACGCAGTATTTT. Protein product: CASSQGRGSTDTQYF.

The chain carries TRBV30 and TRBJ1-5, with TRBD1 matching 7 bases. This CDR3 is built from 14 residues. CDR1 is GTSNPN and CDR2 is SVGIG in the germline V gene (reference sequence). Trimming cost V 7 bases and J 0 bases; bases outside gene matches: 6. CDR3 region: CASTGTASNQPQHF. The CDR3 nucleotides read TGTGCCTCAACCGGGACAGCTAGCAATCAGCCCCAGCATTTT.

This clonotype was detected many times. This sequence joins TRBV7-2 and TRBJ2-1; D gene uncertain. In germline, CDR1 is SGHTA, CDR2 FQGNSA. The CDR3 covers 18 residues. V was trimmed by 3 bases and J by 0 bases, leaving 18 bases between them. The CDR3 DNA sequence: TGTGCCAGCAGCTTCCGATCGTCCAGGCTGACCTCCTACAATGAGCAGTTCTTC. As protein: CASSFRSSRLTSYNEQFF.

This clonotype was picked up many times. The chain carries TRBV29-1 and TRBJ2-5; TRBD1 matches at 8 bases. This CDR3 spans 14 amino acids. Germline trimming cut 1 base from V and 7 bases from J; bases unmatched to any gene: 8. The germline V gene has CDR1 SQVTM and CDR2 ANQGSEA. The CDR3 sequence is CSVEAGQGARTQYF. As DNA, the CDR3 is TGCAGCGTTGAAGCGGGGCAGGGGGCGAGGACCCAGTACTTC.

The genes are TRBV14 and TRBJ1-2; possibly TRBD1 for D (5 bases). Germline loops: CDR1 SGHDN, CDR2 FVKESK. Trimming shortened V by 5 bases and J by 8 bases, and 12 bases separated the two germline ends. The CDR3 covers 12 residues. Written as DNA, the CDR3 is TGTGCCAGCAGCAGACGGGACGAGGGCTACACCTTC. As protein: CASSRRDEGYTF.

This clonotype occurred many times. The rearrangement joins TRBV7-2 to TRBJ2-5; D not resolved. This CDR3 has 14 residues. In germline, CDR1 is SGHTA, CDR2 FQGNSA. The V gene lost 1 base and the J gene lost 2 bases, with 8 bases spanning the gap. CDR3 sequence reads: CASSLVVSQETQYF. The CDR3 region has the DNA TGTGCCAGCAGCTTAGTAGTCAGTCAAGAGACCCAGTACTTC.

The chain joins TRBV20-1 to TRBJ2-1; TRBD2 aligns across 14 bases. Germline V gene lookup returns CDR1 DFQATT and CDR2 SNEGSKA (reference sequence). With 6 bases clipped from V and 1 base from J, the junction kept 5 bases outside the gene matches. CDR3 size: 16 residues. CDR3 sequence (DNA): TGCAGTGCGAGACTAGCGGGGGGGCCATCCTACAATGAGCAGTTCTTC. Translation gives CSARLAGGPSYNEQFF.